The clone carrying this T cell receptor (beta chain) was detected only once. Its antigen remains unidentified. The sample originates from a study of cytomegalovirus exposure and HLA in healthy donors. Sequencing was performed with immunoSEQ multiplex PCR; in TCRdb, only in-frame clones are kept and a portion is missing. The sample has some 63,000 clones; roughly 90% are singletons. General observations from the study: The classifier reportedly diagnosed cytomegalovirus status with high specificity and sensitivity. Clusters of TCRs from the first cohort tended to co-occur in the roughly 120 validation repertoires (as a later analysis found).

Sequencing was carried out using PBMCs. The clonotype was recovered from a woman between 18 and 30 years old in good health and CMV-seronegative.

In DNA, the CDR3 is TGTGCCAGCAGCGTGGCAGGGTACTATAATTCACCCCTCCACTTT. Translated, it gives CASSVAGYYNSPLHF. The genes are TRBV9 and TRBJ1-6; D is possibly TRBD1 (5 bases). The V and J ends lost 2 bases and 3 bases respectively, with 9 bases between them. The germline V gene encodes CDR1 SGDLS and CDR2 YYNGEE. The CDR3 totals 15 residues.